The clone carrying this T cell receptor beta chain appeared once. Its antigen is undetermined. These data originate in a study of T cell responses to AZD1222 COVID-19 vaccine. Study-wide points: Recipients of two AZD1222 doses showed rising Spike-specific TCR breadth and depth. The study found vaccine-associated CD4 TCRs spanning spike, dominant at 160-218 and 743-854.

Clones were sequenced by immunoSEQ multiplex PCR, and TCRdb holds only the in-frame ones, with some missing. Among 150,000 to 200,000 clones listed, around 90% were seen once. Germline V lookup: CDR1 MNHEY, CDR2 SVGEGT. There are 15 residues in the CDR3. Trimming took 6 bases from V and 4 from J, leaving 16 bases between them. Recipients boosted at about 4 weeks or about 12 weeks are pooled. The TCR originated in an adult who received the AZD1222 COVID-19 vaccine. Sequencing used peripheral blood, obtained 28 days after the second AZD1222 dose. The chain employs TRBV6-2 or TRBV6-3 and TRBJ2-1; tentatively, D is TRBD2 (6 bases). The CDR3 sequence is CASSRTSHPYNEQFF. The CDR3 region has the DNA TGTGCCAGCAGCAGAACTAGCCATCCATACAATGAGCAGTTCTTC.